What follows are 27 T cell receptor beta chains derived from one specimen sequenced in a study of T-cell reconstitution after alpha-beta-depleted transplantation in children. The TCRbeta library incorporated unique molecular identifiers. TCRdb passed the PCR reads through MiXCR, listing each CDR3 protein once. The table has some 200,000 distinct CDR3 sequences, approximately 9.5% seen once; the top ten hold 5% to 7%. The source material was PBMCs from the stem cell graft donor, sampled from the stem cell graft. The receptors come from a human donor who donated a stem cell graft to a child with acute lymphoblastic leukemia.

This clonotype was recorded many times. The chain couples TRBV2 to TRBJ1-2; D unresolved. The V end was cut by 6 bases, the J end by 8 bases, with 16 bases between. The CDR3 extends over 13 amino acids. Germline V gene sequence: CDR1 SNHLY, CDR2 FYNNEI. CDR3 nucleotide sequence: TGTGCCAGCAGCCCCGACCTTGTAGGAGGCTACACCTTC. Translation: CASSPDLVGGYTF.

The rearrangement joins TRBV21-1 to TRBJ2-1. TRBV21-1 is reported as a pseudogene. The CDR3 is 14 residues long. The chain's CDR3 is CASINRSSYNEQFF. The CDR3 region has the DNA TGTGCCAGCATCAACCGTAGCTCCTACAATGAGCAGTTCTTC.

This clonotype appeared many times. The chain links TRBV11-1 to TRBJ2-7, with TRBD2 matching 7 bases. V shed 1 base, J shed 4 bases, and the junction held 13 bases outside the gene matches. CDR3 size: 17 residues. The V gene's germline CDR1 is SGHAT and CDR2 FQDESV (reference sequence). CDR3 sequence reads: CASSLDSGWNSGYEQYF. DNA of the CDR3: TGTGCCAGCAGCTTAGATTCCGGTTGGAATAGCGGGTACGAGCAGTACTTC.

The V gene is TRBV19, the J gene TRBJ1-4; D not certain. V was pared by 5 bases and J by 0 bases, with 10 bases between. Germline CDR1 LNHDA, CDR2 SQIVND (reference sequence). The CDR3 loop spans 15 amino acids. CDR3 DNA: TGTGCCAGTAGTGTCGGGGAGACAACTAATGAAAAACTGTTTTTT. Encoded protein: CASSVGETTNEKLFF. Together with reference TRBV19 and TRBJ1-4, the CDR3 gives the full variable domain: DGGITQSPKYLFRKEGQNVTLSCEQNLNHDAMYWYRQDPGQGLRLIYYSQIVNDFQKGDIAEGYSVSREKKESFPLTVTSAQKNPTAFYLCASSVGETTNEKLFFGSGTQLSVL.

This clonotype was counted only a few times. The chain joins TRBV5-1 to TRBJ1-1; 8 bases match TRBD1. This CDR3 contains 15 residues. Germline CDR1 SGHRS, CDR2 YFSETQ. Trimming at V came to 0 bases and at J to 4 bases, leaving 5 bases not matched to a gene. In DNA, the CDR3 is TGCGCCAGCAGCTTGGGGGACAGGCCGGGCACTGAAGCTTTCTTT. It codes for CASSLGDRPGTEAFF.

V is TRBV6-5 and J is TRBJ1-1; 11 bases fit TRBD1. Trimming removed 0 bases from V and 7 bases from J; junction bases left unmatched: 10. CDR1 MNHEY and CDR2 SVGAGI come from the germline V gene. There are 17 residues in the CDR3. The CDR3: CASSYSRPTGTGGEAFF. The CDR3 DNA sequence: TGTGCCAGCAGTTACTCTAGACCGACCGGGACAGGGGGTGAAGCTTTCTTT.

In this sample, this clonotype turned up many times. This chain links TRBV20-1 with TRBJ2-5, with 7 nucleotides matching TRBD1. V lost 1 base, J lost 4 bases, and 3 bases stayed unmatched. Germline lookup yields CDR1 DFQATT and CDR2 SNEGSKA (reference sequence). The CDR3 runs to 13 residues. CDR3 nucleotides: TGCAGTGCTAGAGGCGACAGGGCAGAGACCCAGTACTTC. Its translation is CSARGDRAETQYF.

This clonotype was observed a handful of times. This sequence joins TRBV5-1 and TRBJ2-5, with no clear D. This CDR3 is 15 amino acids long. The V end lost 0 bases, the J end lost 2 bases, and 11 bases lay between the germline ends. The germline V gene encodes CDR1 SGHRS and CDR2 YFSETQ. The CDR3, as DNA: TGCGCCAGCAGCTTGGGCTACGATCTACAAGAGACCCAGTACTTC. Residues: CASSLGYDLQETQYF.

This clonotype was recorded at least ten times. The chain combines TRBV4-1 with TRBJ2-2; D call uncertain. The V end lost 6 bases, the J end lost 5 bases, and 7 bases lay between the germline ends. The CDR3 contains 12 residues. Per germline, CDR1 MGHRA and CDR2 YSYEKL. The CDR3 DNA reads as TGCGCCAGCAGTGCCAAGACCGGGGAGCTGTTTTTT. Protein: CASSAKTGELFF.

This clonotype was observed a few times. The chain joins TRBV12-5 to TRBJ1-2; 7 bases fit TRBD1. Germline CDR1 reads LGHNT; CDR2 reads FRNRAP. The CDR3 contains 17 residues. The trim removed 1 base at V and 2 bases at J, leaving 10 bases unmatched. CDR3 DNA: TGTGCTAGTGGTTTGGGGGACAGTCTGGGGCCGAACTATGGCTACACCTTC. The encoded protein is CASGLGDSLGPNYGYTF. The full variable domain, in which reference TRBV12-5 and TRBJ1-2 provide the parts outside the CDR3, is DARVTQTPRHKVTEMGQEVTMRCQPILGHNTVFWYRQTMMQGLELLAYFRNRAPLDDSGMPKDRFSAEMPDATLATLKIQPSEPRDSAVYFCASGLGDSLGPNYGYTFGSGTRLTVV.

The chain couples TRBV27 to TRBJ1-2, with a weak D call TRBD1 (5 bases). The CDR3 has 14 residues. V was cut by 6 bases and J by 6 bases, with 17 bases left in between. Germline V gene data show CDR1 as MNHEY and CDR2 as SMNVEV (reference sequence). For the CDR3, the DNA is TGTGCCAGCAGCCTAAACGAGCAGGGAAATGGCTACACCTTC. Translating it yields CASSLNEQGNGYTF.

This clonotype was found many times. The rearrangement links TRBV27 to TRBJ1-2; D is uncertain. CDR1 and CDR2 from the germline V gene are MNHEY and SMNVEV (reference sequence). The V end was cut by 6 bases, the J end by 0 bases, with 11 bases between. This CDR3 is 14 amino acids long. The CDR3 region is CASSPKSTNYGYTF. As DNA, the CDR3 is TGTGCCAGCAGCCCGAAGTCGACTAACTATGGCTACACCTTC.

There are a few counts of this clonotype. The V gene is TRBV27, the J gene TRBJ2-7, with 7 bases identical to TRBD2. Germline V gene data show CDR1 as MNHEY and CDR2 as SMNVEV (reference sequence). The junction had 8 bases not matched to a gene; V was cut back by 7 bases and J by 2 bases. This CDR3 contains 14 residues. DNA of the CDR3: TGTGCCAGCATGATTGGAGGGAGGGCCTACGAGCAGTACTTC. This translates into CASMIGGRAYEQYF.

This clonotype was counted only a few times. The rearrangement joins TRBV2 to TRBJ2-2; 9 nucleotides align to TRBD2. CDR1 and CDR2 (germline): SNHLY, FYNNEI. The CDR3 extends over 16 amino acids. V lost 6 bases and J lost 4; bases outside the gene matches: 9. CDR3 loop: CASRGIAGEFTGELFF. In DNA, the CDR3 is TGTGCCAGCAGGGGAATAGCGGGGGAATTCACCGGGGAGCTGTTTTTT.

V and J are TRBV6-1 and TRBJ2-5; the D gene could be TRBD1 or TRBD2 (5 bases each). The CDR3 consists of 15 residues. Germline loops: CDR1 MNHNS, CDR2 SASEGT. The V and J ends lost 2 bases and 2 bases respectively, with 12 bases between them. As DNA, the CDR3 is TGTGCCAGCAGTGAAATCGGGGACGGGCAAGAGACCCAGTACTTC. As protein: CASSEIGDGQETQYF.

J is TRBJ2-6 and V is TRBV24-1; 9 bases fit TRBD1. V gave up 4 bases and J gave up 0 bases; unmatched junction bases: 12. CDR3 length: 20 residues. Germline CDR1 reads KGHDR; CDR2 reads SFDVKD. The CDR3 is CATSETPGQGLSSGANVLTF. CDR3 nucleotide sequence: TGTGCCACCAGTGAGACTCCGGGACAGGGCCTGTCCTCTGGGGCCAACGTCCTGACTTTC.

The table lists this clonotype with many counts. The V and J genes are TRBV20-1 and TRBJ1-2; 8 bases fit TRBD1. The CDR3 is made up of 11 amino acids. V gave up 8 bases and J gave up 4 bases; unmatched junction bases: 3. The germline gives CDR1 DFQATT, CDR2 SNEGSKA (reference sequence). The CDR3 reads CSTGQGYGYTF. CDR3 in DNA: TGCAGTACCGGACAGGGCTATGGCTACACCTTC.

A few counts support this clonotype. V gene TRBV29-1 combines with J gene TRBJ1-1; possible D gene TRBD1, 5 bases. CDR3 length: 15 amino acids. Germline lookup yields CDR1 SQVTM and CDR2 ANQGSEA. Trimming pared 5 bases from V and 4 bases from J, leaving 20 bases between. The CDR3 sequence: CSVRFPGGVGTEAFF. The CDR3 nucleotides read TGCAGCGTTCGCTTCCCGGGAGGGGTGGGCACTGAAGCTTTCTTT.

This sequence joins TRBV12-3 or TRBV12-4 and TRBJ1-4; D is ambiguous. Trimming pared 1 base from V and 4 bases from J, leaving 10 bases between. This CDR3 contains 15 residues. CDR3 loop: CASSLERAINEKLFF. Written as DNA, the CDR3 is TGTGCCAGCAGTTTAGAAAGAGCGATTAATGAAAAACTGTTTTTT.

At least ten counts were recorded for this clonotype. The gene calls are TRBV20-1 and TRBJ2-1; D might be TRBD2 (6 bases). The germline CDR1 and CDR2 sequences are DFQATT and SNEGSKA (reference sequence). The CDR3 is 17 amino acids. The ends were cut back, 2 bases at V and 3 bases at J, with 20 bases in the middle. The CDR3 sequence is CSARIRVGDSLYNEQFF. In nucleotides, the CDR3 is TGCAGTGCTAGAATCCGAGTAGGGGACTCCCTCTACAATGAGCAGTTCTTC.

In this sample, this clonotype turned up many times. This rearrangement joins TRBV13 to TRBJ2-7; TRBD2 aligns across 12 bases. Germline CDR1 is PRHDT and CDR2 is FYEKMQ (reference sequence). The CDR3 is made up of 15 amino acids. The V and J ends lost 4 bases and 3 bases, in that order; junction bases with no gene match: 4. The CDR3: CASSSWTSGDYEQYF. The CDR3 DNA reads TGTGCCAGCAGCTCCTGGACTAGCGGGGACTACGAGCAGTACTTC.

The sample holds many counts of this clonotype. The chain combines TRBV6-1 with TRBJ2-2, with D perhaps TRBD2 (6 bases). Trimming removed 4 bases from V and 4 bases from J, with 10 bases in between. Germline loops: CDR1 MNHNS, CDR2 SASEGT. CDR3 size: 14 residues. The CDR3 nucleotides read TGTGCCAGCAGTGGCGGGATTGTCACCGGGGAGCTGTTTTTT. Encoded protein: CASSGGIVTGELFF.

The chain recombines TRBV27 with TRBJ2-1, with D possibly being TRBD2 (6 bases). Germline lookup yields CDR1 MNHEY and CDR2 SMNVEV (reference sequence). The V gene lost 2 bases and the J gene lost 8 bases, with 16 bases spanning the gap. The CDR3 contains 15 residues. The CDR3 coding sequence is TGTGCCAGCAGTTTACTAGCGACGCATTTAGATGAGCAGTTCTTC. Its protein is CASSLLATHLDEQFF.

This clonotype was recorded only once. The V call is TRBV7-6, the J call TRBJ2-7; no clear D gene. Germline V gene sequence: CDR1 SGHVS, CDR2 FNYEAQ. Deletions cut 5 bases from V and 3 bases from J, with 11 bases between. The CDR3 has 13 amino acids. This CDR3 is CASSLGQHYEQYF. CDR3 nucleotide sequence: TGTGCCAGCAGCCTCGGGCAGCACTACGAGCAGTACTTC.

This clonotype was detected a few times. This chain joins TRBV9 and TRBJ1-1, with D unclear. CDR1 is SGDLS and CDR2 is YYNGEE in the germline V gene. Trimming removed 0 bases from V and 7 bases from J, with 16 bases in between. The CDR3 is 15 amino acids. CDR3 protein: CASSVGGTGSLEAFF. The CDR3 nucleotides read TGTGCCAGCAGCGTAGGCGGCACGGGGAGTCTTGAAGCTTTCTTT. The full variable domain, rest sourced from reference TRBV9 and TRBJ1-1, is DSGVTQTPKHLITATGQRVTLRCSPRSGDLSVYWYQQSLDQGLQFLIQYYNGEERAKGNILERFSAQQFPDLHSELNLSSLELGDSALYFCASSVGGTGSLEAFFGQGTRLTVV.

V is TRBV10-1 and J is TRBJ2-2; D possibly corresponds to TRBD1 (6 bases). The V gene lost 2 bases and the J gene lost 6 bases, with 13 bases spanning the gap. This CDR3 is 15 amino acids long. The germline V gene encodes CDR1 WNHNN and CDR2 SYGVQD (reference sequence). The CDR3 is CASSERGQTPGELFF. The CDR3 DNA reads as TGCGCCAGCAGTGAGCGGGGACAAACACCCGGGGAGCTGTTTTTT.

This clonotype was counted ten times or more. This chain's CDR3 is CASSQHLDGNNQPQHF. The CDR3 DNA is TGCGCCAGCAGCCAACACCTGGACGGGAACAATCAGCCCCAGCATTTT. The chain links TRBV4-1 to TRBJ1-5; D gene unclear. V dropped 2 bases and J dropped 3 bases, with 14 bases sitting between them. CDR3 size: 16 residues. Germline V gives CDR1 MGHRA, CDR2 YSYEKL.